The T cell receptor (beta chain) under discussion was sequenced for a study of CXCR3-negative and CXCR3-positive naive CD8 T cells. Every CD8+ subset sample held a few hundred thousand flow-sorted cells, done in triplicate. Study-level findings and limits: The study found comparably high diversity in both naive subsets and much lower diversity in memory CD8+ cells.

Preparation of TRB cDNA libraries relied on 5' RACE carrying UMI labels. One entry per CDR3 protein, without DNA, is what TCRdb gives after re-calling the 5' RACE reads. Its table records roughly 56,000 distinct CDR3 sequences. For this clonotype: The antigen is undetermined.

The sequence derives from a human donor in good health. Some clones in this sample may be carry-over from other donors' samples. Sequenced: naive CXCR3- CD8+ T cells from blood. Subset specified: CD45RO-CCR7+CD27+CD95- naive CD8+ T cells lacking CXCR3 (TNR3-).

Here the CDR3 reads CASSWGRTYEQYF. The rearrangement links TRBV14 to TRBJ2-7. In germline, CDR1 is SGHDN, CDR2 FVKESK. The CDR3 has 13 amino acids. Full variable domain (rest looked up from reference TRBV14 and TRBJ2-7): EAGVTQFPSHSVIEKGQTVTLRCDPISGHDNLYWYRRVMGKEIKFLLHFVKESKQDESGMPNNRFLAERTGGTYSTLKVQPAELEDSGVYFCASSWGRTYEQYFGPGTRLTVT.